This is a list of T cell receptor beta chains from one sample in a study of ipilimumab plus nivolumab after autologous stem cell transplantation. Only in-frame clones appear in the TCRdb table, and some are missing; sequencing was by immunoSEQ multiplex PCR. This sample carries tens of thousands of clones, approximately 92% of them seen once, and the ten largest clones take approximately 0.92%. This specimen consisted of PBMCs, obtained in a trial of ipilimumab plus nivolumab as post-transplant consolidation. The receptor source for this set is a male donor with multiple myeloma. The CDR3 runs from the conserved cysteine through the conserved F or W. The order of the fields is D gene, clone size, J gene, V gene, CDR3 DNA, CDR3 protein. The D gene is left open where the match is weak. Only some rows state a clone size, as once, few, many or a class for expanded clones.

TRBD1 | - | TRBJ2-1 | TRBV19 | TGTGCCAGTAGTCTACAGGGGGGTTGGAGCTCTTACAATGAGCAGTTCTTC | CASSLQGGWSSYNEQFF
TRBD2 | - | TRBJ2-7 | TRBV13 | TGTGCCAGCAGCTCGGGACTAGCAGACTACGAGCAGTACTTC | CASSSGLADYEQYF
- | once | TRBJ2-5 | TRBV7-2 | TGTGCCAGCAGCCTTCTAGCAATCCAAGAGACCCAGTACTTC | CASSLLAIQETQYF
TRBD2 | - | TRBJ2-3 | TRBV12-5 | TGTGCTAGTGGTTTGGTACGCTGGTTCGTAGCGGGGGGTTCTAGCACAGATACGCAGTATTTT | CASGLVRWFVAGGSSTDTQYF
- | few | TRBJ2-1 | TRBV7-9 | TGTGCCAGCAGCTTAGACCCTTTGAATGAGCAGTTCTTC | CASSLDPLNEQFF
- | - | TRBJ1-2 | TRBV18 | TGTGCCAGCTCACCGGGCGAGTCAGCCTATGGCTACACCTTC | CASSPGESAYGYTF
- | - | TRBJ2-3 | TRBV7-8 | TGTGCCAGCAGCTTAGGGTGGGCTAACACAGATACGCAGTATTTT | CASSLGWANTDTQYF
- | - | TRBJ2-3 | TRBV12-1 | TGTGCCAGCAGCTTTGGGGAGCGGGATGGGAATACGCAGTATTTT | CASSFGERDGNTQYF
- | - | TRBJ2-2 | TRBV7-2 | TGTGCCAGCAGCGCCGGAGTCGGTGTCCCGTGGAACACCGGGGAGCTGTTTTTT | CASSAGVGVPWNTGELFF
- | - | TRBJ2-7 | TRBV7-9 | TGTGCCAGCAGCTTACACTCCTACGAGCAGTACTTC | CASSLHSYEQYF
- | few | TRBJ2-7 | TRBV27 | TGTGCCAGCAGATGGAGACGCTCCTACGAGCAGTACTTC | CASRWRRSYEQYF
- | - | TRBJ1-4 | TRBV7-8 | TGTGCCAGCAGCTCCGGACAGTTTAATGAAAAACTGTTTTTT | CASSSGQFNEKLFF
- | - | TRBJ1-2 | TRBV19 | TGTGCCAGTAGTAGGGGACACAGTAACTATGGCTACACCTTC | CASSRGHSNYGYTF
- | - | TRBJ1-4 | TRBV18 | TGTGCCAGCCGGGACGGACAGCGGCAGGAAAAACTGTTTTTT | CASRDGQRQEKLFF
- | - | TRBJ2-1 | TRBV5-6 | TGTGCCAGCAGCTTAGGGGATTGGGGCAATGAGCAGTTCTTC | CASSLGDWGNEQFF
TRBD1 | once | TRBJ2-3 | TRBV5-6 | TGTGCCAGCAGCTTTCGGACAGGGGTGGCAGATACGCAGTATTTT | CASSFRTGVADTQYF
TRBD2 | - | TRBJ2-5 | TRBV4-1 | TGCGCCAGCAGCCTGGGACTAGCGGGGGCCCAGGGGGGTGAGACCCAGTACTTC | CASSLGLAGAQGGETQYF
TRBD1 | once | TRBJ1-2 | TRBV10-2 | TGCGCCACTCAGACAGGGATGGGCTATGGCTACACCTTC | CATQTGMGYGYTF
- | - | TRBJ1-6 | TRBV4-3 | TGCGCCAGCAGCCCCCAATTCGCGAGCTCCTATAATTCACCCCTCCACTTT | CASSPQFASSYNSPLHF
TRBD2 | - | TRBJ2-5 | TRBV9 | TGTGCCAGCAGCGTAACAAGCGGGAGTCCGGGAGAGACCCAGTACTTC | CASSVTSGSPGETQYF
- | - | TRBJ1-5 | TRBV7-2 | TGTGCCAGCAGCTTAGTGTTTACAGGGTCTAGCAATCAGCCCCAGCATTTT | CASSLVFTGSSNQPQHF
TRBD1 | - | TRBJ2-7 | TRBV25-1 | TGTGCCAGCAGTACCCGGACAGGGATTCACTACGAGCAGTACTTC | CASSTRTGIHYEQYF
TRBD1 | - | TRBJ1-4 | TRBV7-9 | TGTGCCAGCAGTTTACAGGGGGGGAATGAAAAACTGTTTTTT | CASSLQGGNEKLFF
- | - | TRBJ2-3 | TRBV7-3 | TGTGCCAGCAGCTTAGATGGCCGTAGCACAGATACGCAGTATTTT | CASSLDGRSTDTQYF
- | - | TRBJ1-2 | TRBV28 | TGTGCCAGCAGTACCTGGGGACATTTCTATGGCTACACCTTC | CASSTWGHFYGYTF
TRBD1 | once | TRBJ2-1 | TRBV5-1 | TGCGCCAGCAGCTTGCGTAGGGGGCCTGAGGGCAATGAGCAGTTCTTC | CASSLRRGPEGNEQFF
- | - | TRBJ2-7 | TRBV5-4 | TGTGCCAGCAGCTTCGCCACCCACGAGCAGTACTTC | CASSFATHEQYF
- | - | TRBJ2-3 | TRBV18 | TGTGCCAGCTCTCTAGACACGCAGTATTTT | CASSLDTQYF
TRBD1 | - | TRBJ1-5 | TRBV6-1 | TGTGCCAGCCGGGGACAGGGGGAGAGTCAGCCCCAGCATTTT | CASRGQGESQPQHF
- | few | TRBJ1-2 | TRBV19 | TGTGCCAGTAGTGGCGCGAACTATGGCTACACCTTC | CASSGANYGYTF
- | - | TRBJ2-5 | TRBV5-1 | TGCGCCAGCAGCACCCCGGACGGGCCGAGACCGACTAGGGACCAAGAGACCCAGTACTTC | CASSTPDGPRPTRDQETQYF
- | - | TRBJ1-1 | TRBV6-1 | TGTGCCAGCAGTGAGCAAAGCGGGGGGAACACTGAAGCTTTCTTT | CASSEQSGGNTEAFF